The clone carrying this T cell receptor beta chain was recorded a few times. This entry is derived from a study of blood T cell repertoires in COVID-19. The J segment lost 3 bases and the V segment lost 4 bases, leaving 13 bases of the junction unmatched. Per germline, CDR1 SGHTS and CDR2 YDEGEE. This CDR3 comprises 17 residues. As originally analysed: How many nucleated cells were present was estimated from reference gene primer amplification. Sequencing used immunoSEQ multiplex PCR; TCRdb keeps in-frame clones, though not all of them. The V and J calls and clone size come from that table; D and trimming were worked out from the DNA. Among about 180,000 clones listed, roughly 78% were seen once.

This TCR was sampled from an older man with active or convalescent COVID-19. The rearrangement uses TRBV5-8 and TRBJ1-5, with TRBD1 matching over 7 bases. The sample taken for sequencing was peripheral blood. The CDR3 sequence: CASSKNWDSQNNQPQHF. The CDR3, as DNA: TGTGCCAGCAGCAAAAACTGGGACAGTCAGAACAATCAGCCCCAGCATTTT.